A single sample gave rise to the 10 T cell receptor beta chains below, sequenced in a study of blood T cell repertoires in COVID-19. Clones were sequenced by immunoSEQ multiplex PCR, and TCRdb holds only the in-frame ones, with some missing. The table lists 100,000 to 150,000 clones, around 83% of them singletons. Specimen: peripheral blood. These receptors originate from a woman at least 80 years old with COVID-19, enrolled during active disease.

The sample holds one count of this clone. J is TRBJ1-6 and V is TRBV25-1, with D possibly being TRBD1 (6 bases). CDR1 and CDR2 (germline): MGHDK, SYGVNS. Trimming removed 5 bases from V and 0 bases from J, with 8 bases in between. CDR3 length: 15 amino acids. CDR3: CASSRGGSYNSPLHF. For the CDR3, the DNA is TGTGCCAGCAGTCGAGGGGGCTCCTATAATTCACCCCTCCACTTT.

The V gene is TRBV19, the J gene TRBJ2-2; D is unresolved. There are 13 residues in the CDR3. The germline CDR1 and CDR2 sequences are LNHDA and SQIVND (reference sequence). V lost 4 bases and J 4 bases, leaving 7 bases between the germline ends. CDR3 sequence: CASSTVATGELFF. CDR3 sequence (DNA): TGTGCCAGTAGTACCGTGGCCACCGGGGAGCTGTTTTTT.

The chain employs TRBV28 and TRBJ2-7, with TRBD1 matching over 7 bases. The V gene's germline CDR1 is MDHEN and CDR2 SYDVKM. The CDR3 is made up of 14 amino acids. The V segment lost 6 bases and the J segment 3 bases; nucleotides outside the gene matches: 8. The CDR3 DNA reads as TGTGCCAGCAGCGGGACAGAGCATAACTACGAGCAGTACTTC. It specifies CASSGTEHNYEQYF.

This chain uses TRBV5-1 with TRBJ2-7; tentative D call: TRBD2 (5 bases). Per germline, CDR1 SGHRS and CDR2 YFSETQ. With 4 bases removed from V and 6 bases from J, the gap between germline ends came to 17 bases. This CDR3 spans 14 amino acids. Here the CDR3 reads CASSNDDRRGEQYF. The CDR3 nucleotides read TGCGCCAGCAGCAACGATGACCGCCGGGGCGAGCAGTACTTC.

The chain has TRBV5-1 and TRBJ1-2; 9 positions agree with TRBD1. Germline V gene lookup returns CDR1 SGHRS and CDR2 YFSETQ. The CDR3 consists of 14 residues. The J segment lost 6 bases and the V segment lost 1 base, leaving 4 bases of the junction unmatched. The CDR3 reads CASSLSTGGDGYTF. For the CDR3, the DNA is TGCGCCAGCAGCTTGAGTACAGGGGGCGATGGCTACACCTTC.

This clone was observed a handful of times. The chain combines TRBV4-2 with TRBJ1-3; the D is unclear. This CDR3 is built from 18 residues. CDR1 is LGHNA, CDR2 YNFKEQ, per germline. V lost 0 bases, J lost 0 bases, and 15 bases lay in between. The CDR3 DNA reads TGTGCCAGCAGCCAAGAAGGTCCGGGGAAGGCCTCTGGAAACACCATATATTTT. It translates to CASSQEGPGKASGNTIYF.

This chain uses TRBV28 with TRBJ2-7; no clear D. The CDR3 is 14 residues long. The ends were cut back, 2 bases at V and 0 bases at J, with 8 bases in the middle. Germline-derived CDR1 and CDR2 are MDHEN and SYDVKM. CDR3 residues: CASSLGAPSYEQYF. The DNA for the CDR3 is TGTGCCAGCAGTTTAGGAGCCCCCTCCTACGAGCAGTACTTC.

This chain joins TRBV6-2 or TRBV6-3 and TRBJ1-4; D is possibly TRBD1 (6 bases). With 2 bases removed from V and 11 bases from J, the gap between germline ends came to 15 bases. This CDR3 comprises 14 residues. Germline V gene sequence: CDR1 MNHEY, CDR2 SVGEGT. CDR3 bases: TGTGCCAGCAGTTACGGGTTGGCAGGGGACAAACTGTTTTTT. Translated, it gives CASSYGLAGDKLFF.

V is TRBV9 and J is TRBJ1-1, with 8 nucleotides matching TRBD1. The CDR3 runs to 14 residues. Germline assignment: CDR1 SGDLS and CDR2 YYNGEE. V lost 3 bases and J lost 10; bases outside the gene matches: 11. In nucleotides, the CDR3 is TGTGCCAGCAGCGCCTCAGGGGGCGCGAATGCAGCTTTCTTT. This gives the protein CASSASGGANAAFF.

The chain employs TRBV3-1 (or the pseudogene TRBV3-2) and TRBJ2-3, with 12 positions matching TRBD2. CDR1 and CDR2 from the germline V gene are LGHDT and YNNKEL (reference sequence). CDR3 length: 16 residues. After removal of 1 base from V and 5 bases from J, the junction contained 4 bases not matched to a gene. CDR3 in DNA: TGTGCCAGCAGCCAAGTTCTAGCGGGAGGGGGAGATACGCAGTATTTT. This sequence encodes CASSQVLAGGGDTQYF.